This TCR beta chain was recovered during a study of T cells after yellow fever vaccination. Whole-study context: Those fractions that held only low numbers of cells were prepared using the SMART-Seq v4 Ultra Low Input RNA kit.

This CDR3 spans 13 amino acids. Germline V gives CDR1 MGHDK, CDR2 SYGVNS. V lost 4 bases, J lost 4 bases, and 9 bases lay in between. For TCR, cDNA came from 5'RACE template switching, which added a universal primer site and UMIs. Using its own MiXCR run on the 5' RACE reads, TCRdb lists one record per CDR3 protein. The table includes 150,000 to 200,000 distinct CDR3 sequences, 9.5% to 11% detected once. This clonotype has more than one count but fewer than ten. Its antigen remains unidentified. Study observations and caveats: Abundant bulk-population clonotypes could contaminate the FACS-sorted repertoires.

Material: CD8+ T cells sorted from PBMCs, obtained 15 days after the yellow fever booster vaccination. This TCR derives from a man between 18 and 29 years old who received the YFV17D yellow fever vaccine. The chain is built from TRBV25-1 and TRBJ2-3; TRBD1 might be the D (5 bases). The CDR3 DNA follows: TGTGCCAGCAGTGGGGGCCTCGCAGATACGCAGTATTTT. Protein product: CASSGGLADTQYF. Full variable domain (rest looked up from reference TRBV25-1 and TRBJ2-3): EADIYQTPRYLVIGTGKKITLECSQTMGHDKMYWYQQDPGMELHLIHYSYGVNSTEKGDLSSESTVSRIRTEHFPLTLESARPSHTSQYLCASSGGLADTQYFGPGTRLTVL.